Following are 22 T cell receptor beta chains from one sample sequenced in a study of cytomegalovirus exposure and HLA in healthy donors. Primers: 60 Vbeta forward and 13 Jbeta reverse. The repertoire was sequenced with immunoSEQ multiplex PCR; TCRdb's copy has only in-frame clones and lacks some. Of a few hundred thousand clones listed, 75% to 90% are singletons. The sample comprised PBMCs. These receptors were obtained from a girl aged 2-9 years in good health and CMV-seronegative.

This clone has a single count. The chain uses TRBV5-6 and TRBJ2-4, with a tentative D call TRBD1 (6 bases). The CDR3 runs to 16 residues. Per the germline V gene, CDR1 is SGHDT and CDR2 is YYEEEE. V dropped 0 bases and J dropped 5 bases, with 15 bases sitting between them. The CDR3 reads CASSLDTGLRENIQYF. DNA for the CDR3: TGTGCCAGCAGCTTGGACACAGGGTTGAGGGAAAACATTCAGTACTTC.

V usage is TRBV5-4 and J usage is TRBJ1-1; D possibly corresponds to TRBD1 (6 bases). CDR1 SGHNT and CDR2 YYREEE come from the germline V gene (reference sequence). With 6 bases removed from V and 2 bases from J, the gap between germline ends came to 11 bases. The CDR3 has 13 residues. As DNA, the CDR3 is TGTGCCAGCAATCTCAGGGGTAACACTGAAGCTTTCTTT. This gives the protein CASNLRGNTEAFF.

The chain combines TRBV19 with TRBJ1-2; 9 bases agree with TRBD1. The CDR3 loop spans 14 amino acids. Germline-derived CDR1 and CDR2 are LNHDA and SQIVND (reference sequence). V shed 5 bases, J shed 6 bases, and the junction held 7 bases outside the gene matches. CDR3 in amino acids: CASSSDRGINGYTF. The CDR3 DNA reads as TGTGCCAGTAGTTCTGACAGGGGGATTAATGGCTACACCTTC.

This rearrangement joins TRBV4-1 to TRBJ2-7, with 12 nucleotides matching TRBD1. The CDR3 spans 21 residues. CDR1 MGHRA and CDR2 YSYEKL come from the germline V gene. V shed 3 bases, J shed 6 bases, and the junction held 24 bases outside the gene matches. The CDR3 nucleotides read TGCGCCAGCAGCCATCCCAAGATGACGGGGACAGGGGGCGAAATTTGGGGCGAGCAGTACTTC. Translation: CASSHPKMTGTGGEIWGEQYF.

The chain carries TRBV2 and TRBJ2-7; 8 bases align to TRBD1. Trimming at V came to 6 bases and at J to 2 bases, leaving 6 bases not matched to a gene. The V gene's germline CDR1 is SNHLY and CDR2 FYNNEI. The CDR3 length is 14 residues. CDR3 DNA: TGTGCCAGCAGGAAACAGGGGGTTCCCTACGAGCAGTACTTC. This encodes CASRKQGVPYEQYF.

The chain couples TRBV11-2 to TRBJ1-2; 10 positions agree with TRBD1. Germline V CDR1 and CDR2: SGHAT, FQNNGV. Trimming cost V 5 bases and J 8 bases; bases outside gene matches: 8. The CDR3 contains 14 residues. This CDR3 reads CASSTGQGGYGYTF. In DNA, the CDR3 is TGTGCCAGCAGCACCGGACAGGGGGGTTACGGCTACACCTTC.

The sample holds a few counts of this clone. The chain joins TRBV4-1 to TRBJ1-4; perhaps TRBD1 as D (5 bases). This CDR3 contains 14 residues. The V gene's germline CDR1 is MGHRA and CDR2 YSYEKL. The ends were cut back, 0 bases at V and 8 bases at J, with 10 bases in the middle. CDR3 DNA: TGCGCCAGCAGCCAAGATGGGGCGGGGGAAAAACTGTTTTTT. Translated: CASSQDGAGEKLFF.

The J gene is TRBJ2-7, the V gene TRBV10-1; tentatively, D is TRBD2 (5 bases). From germline, CDR1 is WNHNN and CDR2 SYGVQD (reference sequence). The CDR3 spans 13 residues. Trimming removed 5 bases at V and 3 bases at J, with 11 bases between. DNA for the CDR3: TGCGCCAGCAGTCCCGGGGTTAACTACGAGCAGTACTTC. It yields the protein CASSPGVNYEQYF.

This clone was counted only a few times. The J gene is TRBJ2-1, the V gene TRBV7-9; TRBD2 agrees at 9 bases. This CDR3 is built from 16 residues. Germline CDR1 is SEHNR and CDR2 is FQNEAQ (reference sequence). V shed 1 base and J 5 bases; nucleotides not matched to a gene: 6. The CDR3 DNA follows: TGTGCCAGCAGCTTAGTAGGGGCTAGCGGGGACAATGAGCAGTTCTTC. Residues: CASSLVGASGDNEQFF.

The chain couples TRBV5-4 to TRBJ2-7, with 7 nucleotides matching TRBD1. The J segment lost 6 bases and the V segment lost 5 bases, leaving 8 bases of the junction unmatched. The CDR3 sequence is 13 residues long. The V gene's germline CDR1 is SGHNT and CDR2 YYREEE (reference sequence). The CDR3 loop is CASRSDRVSEQYF. CDR3 nucleotides: TGTGCCAGCAGAAGTGACAGGGTCTCCGAGCAGTACTTC.

The rearrangement uses TRBV7-9 and TRBJ1-5, with D unclear. Trimming cost V 5 bases and J 0 bases, with 8 bases left between them. CDR3 size: 14 residues. Germline V CDR1 and CDR2: SEHNR, FQNEAQ (reference sequence). CDR3 DNA: TGTGCCAGCAGCCGAGGAGATAGCAATCAGCCCCAGCATTTT. It specifies CASSRGDSNQPQHF.

This clone was found a few times. The V call is TRBV2, the J call TRBJ1-3, with D possibly TRBD1 on 5 matching bases. The CDR3 extends over 15 amino acids. Trimming pared 7 bases from V and 0 bases from J, leaving 13 bases between. Per the germline V gene, CDR1 is SNHLY and CDR2 is FYNNEI. CDR3 sequence reads: CASTDPGRSGNTIYF. The DNA for the CDR3 is TGTGCCAGCACCGACCCAGGGCGCTCTGGAAACACCATATATTTT. Full variable domain (outside the CDR3, taken from reference TRBV2 and TRBJ1-3): EPEVTQTPSHQVTQMGQEVILRCVPISNHLYFYWYRQILGQKVEFLVSFYNNEISEKSEIFDDQFSVERPDGSNFTLKIRSTKLEDSAMYFCASTDPGRSGNTIYFGEGSWLTVV.

The genes are TRBV27 and TRBJ2-7; D call uncertain. Trimming pared 1 base from V and 3 bases from J, leaving 7 bases between. The CDR3 length is 13 residues. CDR1 is MNHEY, CDR2 SMNVEV, per germline (reference sequence). CDR3 protein: CASSLYTHYEQYF. The CDR3, as DNA: TGTGCCAGCAGTTTATACACCCACTACGAGCAGTACTTC.

The gene calls are TRBV6-1 and TRBJ1-3; D is undetermined. Germline V gene data show CDR1 as MNHNS and CDR2 as SASEGT. Trimming shortened V by 1 base and J by 0 bases, and 4 bases separated the two germline ends. The CDR3 covers 14 residues. This CDR3 reads CASSEDGSGNTIYF. Here the CDR3 DNA reads TGTGCCAGCAGTGAAGACGGCTCTGGAAACACCATATATTTT.

The rearrangement uses TRBV5-1 and TRBJ2-1, with a tentative D call TRBD2 (5 bases). V was cut by 3 bases and J by 3 bases, with 10 bases left in between. The germline CDR1 and CDR2 sequences are SGHRS and YFSETQ. The CDR3 totals 14 residues. Here the CDR3 reads CASSWGGSYNEQFF. CDR3 nucleotide sequence: TGCGCCAGCAGCTGGGGTGGGAGCTACAATGAGCAGTTCTTC.

The chain joins TRBV18 to TRBJ2-3; the match to TRBD2 covers 7 bases. The V and J ends lost 5 bases and 0 bases, in that order; junction bases with no gene match: 11. This CDR3 spans 17 amino acids. Germline CDR1 reads KGHSH; CDR2 reads LQKENI. In nucleotides, the CDR3 is TGTGCCAGCTCATTAAATCCGATTAGCGGGAGCACAGATACGCAGTATTTT. This sequence encodes CASSLNPISGSTDTQYF.

The chain joins TRBV7-6 to TRBJ1-1, with unresolved D. Germline V gene sequence: CDR1 SGHVS, CDR2 FNYEAQ. The V end lost 6 bases, the J end lost 3 bases, and 11 bases lay between the germline ends. The CDR3 loop spans 13 amino acids. The CDR3 DNA is TGTGCCAGCAGTCCAATCGAGTACACTGAAGCTTTCTTT. Residues: CASSPIEYTEAFF.

This chain connects TRBV4-1 to TRBJ2-3, with D possibly matching TRBD2 (6 bases). Germline CDR1 and CDR2: MGHRA and YSYEKL. The CDR3 is made up of 16 amino acids. Deletions cut 2 bases from V and 3 bases from J, with 15 bases between. In DNA, the CDR3 is TGCGCCAGCAGCCAATTTGCTAGCGTGATTACAGATACGCAGTATTTT. Protein product: CASSQFASVITDTQYF.

The chain combines TRBV5-6 with TRBJ2-7; tentatively, D is TRBD1 (6 bases). This CDR3 comprises 13 residues. V lost 4 bases and J 5 bases, leaving 13 bases between the germline ends. The germline V gene has CDR1 SGHDT and CDR2 YYEEEE. CDR3 coding DNA: TGTGCCAGCAGCAGACAGGTGAGGAACGAGCAGTACTTC. This sequence encodes CASSRQVRNEQYF.

This clone came up once. CDR3 in amino acids: CASSSASRGIGTYEQYF. CDR3 DNA sequence: TGCGCCAGCAGCTCGGCCTCAAGGGGAATTGGAACCTACGAGCAGTACTTC. The chain combines TRBV5-1 with TRBJ2-7; D possibly corresponds to TRBD1 (5 bases). The germline V gene has CDR1 SGHRS and CDR2 YFSETQ. The CDR3 totals 17 residues. V was clipped by 3 bases and J by 2 bases, with 21 bases between them.

The CDR3, as DNA: TGTGCCAGCAGCTTACTAAGATTGGGCTCAGATACGCAGTATTTT. Translated, it gives CASSLLRLGSDTQYF. This sequence joins TRBV7-9 and TRBJ2-3; D gene uncertain. The CDR3 contains 15 residues. Germline CDR1 reads SEHNR; CDR2 reads FQNEAQ (reference sequence). Between the trimmed V and J ends, which lost 2 bases and 4 bases, there was a span of 13 bases.

V usage is TRBV6-1 and J usage is TRBJ2-3; D not resolved. The V gene lost 3 bases and the J gene lost 2 bases, with 15 bases spanning the gap. The CDR3 runs 16 residues. Germline lookup yields CDR1 MNHNS and CDR2 SASEGT. The CDR3 nucleotides read TGTGCCAGCAGTGAGCCCCCCCGCGGTTTCACAGATACGCAGTATTTT. As protein: CASSEPPRGFTDTQYF.